What follows are 24 T cell receptor beta chains derived from one specimen sequenced in a study of beta chain features in type 1 diabetes. Study-wide results and limits: Shortening that was moderate but significant affected the TCRB CDR3s of Type 1 diabetes patients in all four CD4+ subsets.

Expressed TCRB transcripts got sequenced, as all isolated RNA was reverse transcribed. Profiling relied on immunoSEQ multiplex PCR, and the TCRdb table lists in-frame clones only, not all of them. Of a few hundred thousand clones in the sample, about 13% were seen once. The antigens these receptors bind are not known. The sequencing sample was made of naive CD4+ T cells from blood. The receptor source for this set is a man aged 25 to 45 with type 1 diabetes.

The chain carries TRBV30 and TRBJ2-7, with 9 bases identical to TRBD2. CDR3 length equals 15 residues. From germline, CDR1 is GTSNPN and CDR2 SVGIG (reference sequence). The J segment lost 4 bases and the V segment lost 0 bases, leaving 7 bases of the junction unmatched. This CDR3 is CAWSVSSGRTYEQYF. The CDR3 DNA reads TGTGCCTGGAGTGTTAGTAGCGGGAGAACATACGAGCAGTACTTC.

This clone has ten or more counts. The same CDR3 arises from other DNA sequences in this sample as well. The gene calls are TRBV7-9 and TRBJ2-7; TRBD1 might be the D (5 bases). The CDR3 covers 12 residues. Germline CDR1 and CDR2: SEHNR and FQNEAQ (reference sequence). Trimming stripped 5 bases from V and 3 bases from J, with 8 bases between. CDR3 loop: CASSLQGYEQYF. The DNA of the CDR3 is TGTGCCAGCAGCCTCCAGGGCTACGAGCAGTACTTC.

The chain couples TRBV2 to TRBJ2-1, with 7 bases that match TRBD2. Germline V CDR1 and CDR2: SNHLY, FYNNEI. There are 11 residues in the CDR3. J was trimmed by 9 bases and V by 8 bases; bases with no gene match: 4. The CDR3 DNA reads TGTGCCAGCGTGGGGGGGGGTGAGCAGTTCTTC. This encodes CASVGGGEQFF.

This clone was picked up a small number of times. V is TRBV15 and J is TRBJ2-7; TRBD1 might be the D (6 bases). The CDR3 runs 16 residues. V was clipped by 0 bases and J by 7 bases, with 19 bases between them. The germline V gene has CDR1 LNHNV and CDR2 YYDKDF (reference sequence). The CDR3 sequence is CATSRDRHRVREEQYF. The CDR3 DNA sequence: TGTGCCACCAGCAGAGATAGGCACAGGGTAAGGGAAGAGCAGTACTTC.

This chain connects TRBV7-9 to TRBJ1-2; tentatively, D is TRBD1 (5 bases). Trimming removed 1 base from V and 6 bases from J, with 9 bases in between. This CDR3 contains 13 residues. Germline CDR1 reads SEHNR; CDR2 reads FQNEAQ (reference sequence). CDR3 coding DNA: TGTGCCAGCAGCTTAGGCAGGGTCGATGGCTACACCTTC. Its protein is CASSLGRVDGYTF. The full variable domain, rest sourced from reference TRBV7-9 and TRBJ1-2, is DTGVSQNPRHKITKRGQNVTFRCDPISEHNRLYWYRQTLGQGPEFLTYFQNEAQLEKSRLLSDRFSAERPKGSFSTLEIQRTEQGDSAMYLCASSLGRVDGYTFGSGTRLTVV.

The rearrangement links TRBV4-1 to TRBJ1-2; perhaps TRBD1 as D (5 bases). From germline, CDR1 is MGHRA and CDR2 YSYEKL. V lost 4 bases and J lost 0, with 12 bases in between. The CDR3 is made up of 15 amino acids. Here the CDR3 DNA reads TGCGCCAGCAGCCCGTATACCAGGGCTAACTATGGCTACACCTTC. Protein: CASSPYTRANYGYTF.

The V gene is TRBV19, the J gene TRBJ2-1; 11 bases map to TRBD2. The J segment lost 6 bases and the V segment lost 10 bases, leaving 11 bases of the junction unmatched. Germline loops: CDR1 LNHDA, CDR2 SQIVND (reference sequence). The CDR3 is 15 amino acids. The CDR3 loop is CATQWGTSGPNEQFF. The CDR3 region has the DNA TGTGCCACCCAATGGGGGACTAGCGGCCCCAATGAGCAGTTCTTC.

This clone was observed a handful of times. The V call is TRBV9, the J call TRBJ2-7, with D tentatively TRBD2 (6 bases). The germline CDR1 and CDR2 sequences are SGDLS and YYNGEE. This CDR3 region has 14 residues. Trimming stripped 0 bases from V and 3 bases from J, with 10 bases between. In nucleotides, the CDR3 is TGTGCCAGCAGCGTAGGGGGAGGCGACTACGAGCAGTACTTC. This sequence encodes CASSVGGGDYEQYF.

The rearrangement uses TRBV7-9 and TRBJ1-1, with 7 bases aligning to TRBD1. The V gene's germline CDR1 is SEHNR and CDR2 FQNEAQ (reference sequence). V lost 1 base and J lost 5; bases outside the gene matches: 7. The CDR3 contains 15 residues. CDR3 sequence (DNA): TGTGCCAGCAGCTTAGTTAGGGGGCGCGATACTGAAGCTTTCTTT. Protein product: CASSLVRGRDTEAFF.

This rearrangement joins TRBV5-1 to TRBJ2-5, with TRBD2 matching over 11 bases. The V segment lost 0 bases and the J segment 4 bases; nucleotides outside the gene matches: 2. The germline CDR1 and CDR2 sequences are SGHRS and YFSETQ. The CDR3 consists of 15 residues. The CDR3 DNA reads as TGCGCCAGCAGCTTGGGACTAGCGGGATCAGAGACCCAGTACTTC. Its translation is CASSLGLAGSETQYF.

In its sample, this clone was seen a few times. The gene calls are TRBV7-2 and TRBJ2-1; TRBD2 matches 7 bases. The CDR3 is made up of 18 amino acids. Germline V CDR1 and CDR2: SGHTA, FQGNSA. Losses at the gene ends were 0 bases for V and 2 bases for J; bases not matched to a gene: 10. The CDR3 here is CASSLAVRGELAYNEQFF. Written as DNA, the CDR3 is TGTGCCAGCAGCTTAGCAGTTCGGGGGGAGTTGGCCTACAATGAGCAGTTCTTC.

This rearrangement joins TRBV7-2 to TRBJ2-3, with 8 bases aligning to TRBD2. Germline CDR1 is SGHTA and CDR2 is FQGNSA. The CDR3 totals 12 residues. V shed 6 bases and J 5 bases; nucleotides not matched to a gene: 1. CDR3 region: CASRAGGDTQYF. The DNA for the CDR3 is TGTGCCAGCAGGGCGGGAGGAGATACGCAGTATTTT.

The sample holds a few counts of this clone. This chain connects TRBV5-1 to TRBJ2-1; a weak D match, TRBD2 (6 bases). Trimming shortened V by 1 base and J by 9 bases, and 20 bases separated the two germline ends. CDR1 is SGHRS and CDR2 is YFSETQ in the germline V gene. The length of the CDR3 is 16 residues. CDR3: CASSLSTSHGWGEQFF. The CDR3 nucleotides are TGCGCCAGCAGCTTGAGTACTAGCCACGGTTGGGGTGAGCAGTTCTTC. The whole variable domain, remainder taken from reference TRBV5-1 and TRBJ2-1, is KAGVTQTPRYLIKTRGQQVTLSCSPISGHRSVSWYQQTPGQGLQFLFEYFSETQRNKGNFPGRFSGRQFSNSRSEMNVSTLELGDSALYLCASSLSTSHGWGEQFFGPGTRLTVL.

CDR3 nucleotide sequence: TGCGCCAGCAGCCAAGTCCTGGGAGGGGAGACCCAGTACTTC. The encoded protein is CASSQVLGGETQYF. V usage is TRBV4-3 and J usage is TRBJ2-5; 7 bases fit TRBD2. The CDR3 is 14 residues long. After removal of 1 base from V and 5 bases from J, the junction contained 4 bases not matched to a gene. CDR1 and CDR2 from the germline V gene are LGHNA and YSLEER.

The chain combines TRBV7-9 with TRBJ2-3; the D is unclear. This CDR3 region has 13 residues. V was trimmed by 8 bases and J by 0 bases, leaving 9 bases between them. CDR1 and CDR2 (germline): SEHNR, FQNEAQ (reference sequence). Written as DNA, the CDR3 is TGTGCCAGCCACTTGAGCAGCACAGATACGCAGTATTTT. Translating gives CASHLSSTDTQYF.

The chain uses TRBV6-5 and TRBJ2-2; weak D call: TRBD2 (5 bases). CDR1 is MNHEY and CDR2 is SVGAGI in the germline V gene. This CDR3 contains 13 residues. V lost 4 bases and J 7 bases, leaving 10 bases between the germline ends. For the CDR3, the DNA is TGTGCCAGCAGTTTGCGGGTGGGCGGGGAGCTGTTTTTT. Residues: CASSLRVGGELFF.

The rearrangement uses TRBV20-1 and TRBJ2-1, with D unresolved. The CDR3 totals 11 residues. Trimming took off 1 base at V and 6 bases at J, with 4 bases between the two ends. Per the germline V gene, CDR1 is DFQATT and CDR2 is SNEGSKA (reference sequence). The CDR3, as DNA: TGCAGTGCTAGAGCCAGCAATGAGCAGTTCTTC. Encoded protein: CSARASNEQFF.

This clone was observed a handful of times. The rearrangement links TRBV5-4 to TRBJ2-5, with 10 bases that match TRBD2. The CDR3 has 15 amino acids. CDR1 is SGHNT, CDR2 YYREEE, per germline (reference sequence). The junction had 4 bases not matched to a gene; V was cut back by 2 bases and J by 3 bases. The DNA of the CDR3 is TGTGCCAGCAGCTTTGTAGCGGGAGGCAAAGAGACCCAGTACTTC. Protein sequence: CASSFVAGGKETQYF.

This clone was detected only a few times. In DNA, the CDR3 is TGTGCCAGCAGCTTCCTAGCGGGGCTCAATGAGCAGTTCTTC. This sequence encodes CASSFLAGLNEQFF. V usage is TRBV5-6 and J usage is TRBJ2-1; 9 nucleotides agree with TRBD2. V dropped 2 bases and J dropped 6; count of bases not matched to a gene: 3. This CDR3 comprises 14 residues. Germline V gene lookup returns CDR1 SGHDT and CDR2 YYEEEE.

A few counts support this clone. The V gene is TRBV9, the J gene TRBJ1-2; 10 bases align to TRBD1. This CDR3 contains 15 residues. The ends lost 2 bases at V and 4 bases at J; junction bases unmatched: 5. In germline, CDR1 is SGDLS, CDR2 YYNGEE. The CDR3 region has the DNA TGTGCCAGCAGCGTGGGACAGGGGCAACTCTATGGCTACACCTTC. Protein: CASSVGQGQLYGYTF.

V and J are TRBV29-1 and TRBJ2-7; tentatively, D is TRBD1 (5 bases). Trimming removed 2 bases from V and 6 bases from J, with 14 bases in between. The V gene's germline CDR1 is SQVTM and CDR2 ANQGSEA. The CDR3 spans 13 residues. The CDR3: CSVESRDKREQYF. The CDR3 DNA reads as TGCAGCGTTGAAAGCAGGGATAAACGCGAGCAGTACTTC.

The V call is TRBV5-4, the J call TRBJ2-1, with 7 bases identical to TRBD2. In germline, CDR1 is SGHNT, CDR2 YYREEE (reference sequence). V lost 4 bases to trimming and J lost 0 bases; unmatched junction nucleotides: 10. This CDR3 has 17 amino acids. CDR3 coding DNA: TGTGCCAGCAGCCCTAAAACTAGCGTCAGCTCCTACAATGAGCAGTTCTTC. Translated: CASSPKTSVSSYNEQFF.

Remarks on this clone: This sample includes further DNA sequences coding for the same CDR3. The chain uses TRBV6-5 and TRBJ1-5, with D possibly TRBD1 on 5 matching bases. CDR3 length equals 15 residues. V lost 0 bases and J 2 bases, leaving 8 bases between the germline ends. CDR1 and CDR2 from the germline V gene are MNHEY and SVGAGI. The CDR3 DNA sequence: TGTGCCAGCAGTTACTCGGGGCAAGGCAATCAGCCCCAGCATTTT. Amino acids: CASSYSGQGNQPQHF.

The V gene is TRBV15, the J gene TRBJ2-1; 7 bases are shared with TRBD2. CDR3 length: 15 residues. Germline values: CDR1 LNHNV, CDR2 YYDKDF (reference sequence). V shed 0 bases, J shed 4 bases, and the junction held 3 bases outside the gene matches. CDR3: CATSRESAGYNEQFF. The CDR3 DNA is TGTGCCACCAGCAGAGAGTCAGCGGGGTACAATGAGCAGTTCTTC.